This T cell receptor (beta chain) is from a study of T cell responses to AZD1222 COVID-19 vaccine. Data came from immunoSEQ multiplex PCR; TCRdb stores just in-frame clones and leaves some out. The sample includes 150,000 or so clones, 91% of them seen just once. Trimming cost V 1 base and J 1 base, with 7 bases left between them. The V gene's germline CDR1 is MNHNS and CDR2 SASEGT. This CDR3 spans 14 amino acids. About this clone itself: Its antigen is unidentified.

Broader study findings: Clonal diversity was possibly underestimated; the donors were predominantly white British and more often female. Of the AZD1222 recipients, only five to seven were seropositive at baseline. Close to half of all spike-specific TCRs reportedly target regions of the variants that are unmutated. Repertoire collection took place solely once the T cell response had peaked.

This chain connects TRBV6-1 to TRBJ1-2, with D tentatively TRBD1 (5 bases). The origin of this receptor is an adult in good health. The sample here was peripheral blood, taken on day 0 of AZD1222 vaccination. In DNA form, the CDR3 reads TGTGCCAGCAGTGAAGGGGACTTTAACTATGGCTACACCTTC. It codes for CASSEGDFNYGYTF.